This note documents a single T cell receptor beta chain sequence. Method: immunoSEQ multiplex PCR; TCRdb's copy keeps in-frame clones and lacks some. This sample carries about 70,000 clones, 80% to 90% of them seen once, and the ten largest clones take under 3%. The data were obtained in a study of control samples from healthy donors and cancer patients. V gave up 11 bases and J gave up 5 bases; unmatched junction bases: 8. This CDR3 region has 13 residues. The germline CDR1 and CDR2 sequences are MDHEN and SYDVKM. The rearrangement joins TRBV28 to TRBJ2-3; TRBD1 matches at 9 bases. The TCR comes from a woman between 50 and 59 years old with head and neck cancer. The sequenced material came from PBMCs. CDR3 sequence (DNA): TGTGCCGGATCGACAGGGGGGGAAGATACGCAGTATTTT. It codes for CAGSTGGEDTQYF.